A selection of T cell receptor beta chains follows, all from one sample in a study of cytomegalovirus exposure and HLA in healthy donors. The protocol was immunoSEQ multiplex PCR, while the TCRdb copy is restricted to in-frame clones and leaves out a portion. The sample has approximately 95,000 clones; about 80% are singletons. The sample was PBMCs. These receptors were taken from a man aged 18 to 30 in good health and CMV-seropositive. Both conserved end residues are part of each CDR3. Fields, in order: D gene, clone size, J gene, V gene, CDR3 protein, CDR3 DNA. The D gene is left open where the match is weak. Not every row has a clone size; where given, it reads once, few, many or a size class.

TRBD1 few TRBJ1-4 TRBV28 CASSTGQGFNEKLFF TGTGCCAGCAGTACGGGACAGGGCTTTAATGAAAAACTGTTTTTT
TRBD1 - TRBJ2-1 TRBV10-1 CASSEGTDNEQFF TGCGCCAGCAGTGAAGGGACAGACAATGAGCAGTTCTTC
- - TRBJ1-1 TRBV7-9 CSSSRSGSEAFF TGTTCCAGCAGTCGGAGCGGGTCTGAAGCTTTCTTT
TRBD2 - TRBJ2-7 TRBV9 CASSPGGVGNEQYF TGTGCCAGCAGCCCGGGGGGAGTCGGCAACGAGCAGTACTTC
TRBD1 - TRBJ1-5 TRBV27 CASSPGTVLGQPQHF TGTGCCAGCAGTCCCGGGACAGTTCTGGGTCAGCCCCAGCATTTT
- - TRBJ2-6 TRBV19 CASRYSSGANVLTF TGTGCCAGTAGATACAGCTCTGGGGCCAACGTCCTGACTTTC
TRBD1 - TRBJ2-5 TRBV19 CASSITGGAETQYF TGTGCCAGTAGTATTACAGGGGGCGCCGAGACCCAGTACTTC
- few TRBJ2-4 TRBV19 CASSMGSKNIQYF TGTGCCAGTAGTATGGGCTCCAAAAACATTCAGTACTTC
- - TRBJ1-2 TRBV21-1 CASSKSSRGYTF TGTGCCAGCAGCAAATCTAGCCGGGGCTACACCTTC
TRBD1 - TRBJ2-1 TRBV30 CAWMRGGDEQFF TGTGCCTGGATGAGAGGGGGCGATGAGCAGTTCTTC
- - TRBJ2-3 TRBV30 CAWDPSESTDTQYF TGTGCCTGGGATCCTAGCGAAAGCACAGATACGCAGTATTTT
- - TRBJ2-3 TRBV5-4 CASSRDTATDTQYF TGTGCCAGCAGCCGGGACACAGCCACAGATACGCAGTATTTT
TRBD1 once TRBJ2-2 TRBV7-9 CASSFNRQGVSAGELFF TGTGCCAGCAGCTTTAACCGACAGGGGGTTAGCGCCGGGGAGCTGTTTTTT
- - TRBJ2-7 TRBV9 CASSQTYRDSYEQYF TGTGCCAGCAGCCAGACCTACAGGGACTCCTACGAGCAGTACTTC
- - TRBJ2-7 TRBV6-5 CASSYSRVNEQYF TGTGCCAGCAGTTACTCGAGAGTCAACGAGCAGTACTTC
- - TRBJ2-5 TRBV7-9 CASSPMDGAGLETQYF TGTGCCAGCAGCCCCATGGACGGCGCGGGTTTAGAGACCCAGTACTTC
- - TRBJ2-3 TRBV5-1 CASSPIRGNVGNTQYF TGCGCCAGCAGCCCGATACGGGGGAACGTGGGGAATACGCAGTATTTT
TRBD1 - TRBJ1-1 TRBV28 CASNSDRVAFF TGTGCCAGCAACTCAGACAGGGTAGCTTTCTTT
TRBD1 - TRBJ2-7 TRBV6-1 CASSEVGTGYEQYF TGTGCCAGCAGTGAAGTTGGGACAGGCTACGAGCAGTACTTC
- once TRBJ2-7 TRBV10-3 CAISERKPTRLQTYEQYF TGTGCCATCAGTGAGAGAAAGCCCACGCGGCTGCAGACCTACGAGCAGTACTTC
- few TRBJ1-5 TRBV5-6 CASSLWAYSNQPQHF TGTGCCAGCAGCTTGTGGGCGTATAGCAATCAGCCCCAGCATTTT
TRBD1 - TRBJ2-7 TRBV30 CAWGTGASYEQYF TGTGCCTGGGGGACAGGGGCCTCCTACGAGCAGTACTTC
- - TRBJ1-6 TRBV5-1 CASSLVGQYSPLHF TGCGCCAGCAGCTTGGTTGGCCAGTATTCACCCCTCCACTTT
- - TRBJ2-7 TRBV4-1 CASSQELSDSYEQYF TGCGCCAGCAGCCAAGAACTCAGCGACTCCTACGAGCAGTACTTC
- - TRBJ1-6 TRBV7-8 CASSFRGNHNSPLHF TGTGCCAGCAGCTTTAGGGGCAATCATAATTCACCCCTCCACTTT
TRBD1 once TRBJ2-7 TRBV4-2 CASGDSPYEQYF TGTGCCAGCGGGGACAGTCCCTACGAGCAGTACTTC
TRBD1 - TRBJ1-1 TRBV5-4 CASSSGQGVMNTEAFF TGTGCCAGCAGTTCAGGACAGGGCGTTATGAACACTGAAGCTTTCTTT
TRBD2 - TRBJ2-2 TRBV5-1 CASSPSGRGLGTGELFF TGCGCCAGCAGCCCCTCTGGGCGGGGGTTAGGGACCGGGGAGCTGTTTTTT
- once TRBJ1-1 TRBV6-1 CASSEDVEGPEGAFF TGTGCCAGCAGTGAAGATGTGGAGGGACCGGAGGGAGCTTTCTTT
- - TRBJ2-7 TRBV10-3 CAMGEAGPIYEQYF TGTGCCATGGGGGAGGCGGGCCCCATCTACGAGCAGTACTTC
- - TRBJ1-2 TRBV29-1 CSASARDGYTF TGCAGCGCCTCCGCGCGCGATGGCTACACCTTC
- - TRBJ2-1 TRBV9 CASSVSPRRQYNEQFF TGTGCCAGCAGCGTAAGCCCCCGGCGGCAATACAATGAGCAGTTCTTC
TRBD1 - TRBJ2-7 TRBV29-1 CSVAAGTGVTIYEQYF TGCAGCGTTGCCGCCGGGACAGGGGTGACTATTTACGAGCAGTACTTC
TRBD2 - TRBJ2-6 TRBV18 CASSPRGGVSSGANVLTF TGTGCCAGCTCACCACGGGGAGGGGTCAGCTCTGGGGCCAACGTCCTGACTTTC
- - TRBJ2-5 TRBV28 CASSPDVGLTETQYF TGTGCCAGCAGTCCCGATGTGGGCCTTACAGAGACCCAGTACTTC
TRBD1 - TRBJ1-5 TRBV5-6 CASREDRGDSYSNQPQHF TGTGCCAGCAGAGAAGACAGGGGGGATTCCTATAGCAATCAGCCCCAGCATTTT
- - TRBJ1-2 TRBV5-1 CASRGDTVNYGYTF TGCGCCAGCAGGGGGGACACGGTCAACTATGGCTACACCTTC
- - TRBJ2-7 TRBV6-1 CASSEEARIYEQYF TGTGCCAGCAGTGAAGAGGCCAGGATCTACGAGCAGTACTTC
TRBD1 - TRBJ2-7 TRBV5-1 CASRGTGGIVQYF TGCGCCAGCAGAGGGACAGGGGGCATCGTGCAGTACTTC
- - TRBJ2-5 TRBV15 CATSRGRSQETQYF TGTGCCACCAGCAGAGGCAGATCCCAAGAGACCCAGTACTTC
- - TRBJ2-3 TRBV19 CASSPNTDTQYF TGTGCCAGTAGTCCAAACACAGATACGCAGTATTTT
- once TRBJ2-5 TRBV29-1 CSVDLSETQYF TGCAGCGTTGATCTCTCGGAGACCCAGTACTTC
- - TRBJ1-3 TRBV2 CASLDFSGNTIYF TGTGCCAGCTTAGACTTTTCTGGAAACACCATATATTTT
TRBD2 once TRBJ2-3 TRBV7-7 CASSLGAGISTDTQYF TGTGCCAGCAGCTTAGGAGCGGGGATTAGCACAGATACGCAGTATTTT
TRBD1 - TRBJ2-7 TRBV4-1 CASSQGLGQGYEQYF TGCGCCAGCAGCCAAGGTCTGGGACAGGGCTACGAGCAGTACTTC
- - TRBJ1-6 TRBV6-1 CASISRDTYNSPLHF TGTGCCAGCATCTCCCGGGACACCTATAATTCACCCCTCCACTTT
- - TRBJ2-6 TRBV19 CASISQGAGANVLTF TGTGCCAGTATCTCACAGGGTGCTGGGGCCAACGTCCTGACTTTC
TRBD1 once TRBJ2-7 TRBV6-6 CASRPGQGPYEQYF TGTGCCAGCAGACCGGGACAGGGGCCCTACGAGCAGTACTTC
- - TRBJ1-6 TRBV7-9 CASSFGQINSPLHF TGTGCCAGCAGCTTTGGACAAATTAATTCACCCCTCCACTTT
- once TRBJ1-2 TRBV19 CASEPQARSNYGYTF TGTGCCAGTGAACCACAGGCCCGCTCTAACTATGGCTACACCTTC
- - TRBJ2-2 TRBV5-6 CASSLVVAAGELFF TGTGCCAGCAGCTTGGTTGTGGCTGCCGGGGAGCTGTTTTTT
- - TRBJ2-5 TRBV15 CATSRGGDQETQYF TGTGCCACCAGCAGAGGGGGAGACCAAGAGACCCAGTACTTC
- - TRBJ1-5 TRBV28 CASGKRGNRNQPQHF TGTGCCAGCGGAAAAAGGGGAAATAGGAATCAGCCCCAGCATTTT
- few TRBJ2-7 TRBV30 CAWSARTGVVRF TGTGCCTGGAGTGCCCGGACTGGCGTGGTTAGGTTC